This T cell receptor beta chain was captured by sequencing in a study of molecular identifiers for immune sequencing clone quantification. Using its own MiXCR run on the PCR reads, TCRdb lists one record per CDR3 protein. In the table there are fewer than 100,000 distinct CDR3 sequences, around 20% of which are singletons. Points on this clonotype: The junction differs from germline at one of its ends, possibly a read error.

CDR1 is SGHVS and CDR2 is FNYEAQ in the germline V gene. CDR3 length: 15 residues. The sample comprised naive CD8+ T cells from blood, with Jurkat cell RNA spiked in. Subset given: FACS-sorted CD8+CD4-CCR7+CD45RA+ naive T cells. The chain carries TRBV7-6 and TRBJ2-1; D is possibly TRBD1 (5 bases). This clonotype was obtained from a human donor in good health. Some libraries in this study had Jurkat cell RNA spiked in. CDR3 nucleotides: TGTGCCAGCGGCTTAAAAGGGGTGACCTACAATGAGCAGTCCTTC. Its protein is CASGLKGVTYNEQSF.